This is a list of T cell receptor beta chains from one sample in a study of T cell responses to AZD1222 COVID-19 vaccine. Assay used: immunoSEQ multiplex PCR; TCRdb lists only in-frame clones, some missing. The table records about 160,000 clones, roughly 87% of them present only once. The sample here was peripheral blood, taken on day 0 of AZD1222 vaccination. The receptors here all came from an adult in good health. Both conserved end residues are part of each CDR3. Each record gives: V gene, D gene, J gene, clone size, CDR3 DNA, CDR3 protein. A D gene is named only where the DNA matches it firmly. Clone size is stated in some rows and not others, as once, few, many or a class when expanded.

v_call: TRBV5-1
d_call: NA
j_call: TRBJ2-1
clone_size: NA
cdr3_nt: TGCGCCAGCAGCTTGTTATTCGGGCTAGCGTATAATGAGCAGTTCTTC
cdr3_aa: CASSLLFGLAYNEQFF

v_call: TRBV27
d_call: TRBD1
j_call: TRBJ2-3
clone_size: NA
cdr3_nt: TGTGCCAGCAGTTTCAGGGGGCGCGCAGATACGCAGTATTTT
cdr3_aa: CASSFRGRADTQYF

v_call: TRBV13
d_call: TRBD1
j_call: TRBJ1-2
clone_size: NA
cdr3_nt: TGTGCCAGCAGCTTAGGACAGGGGAACTATGGCTACACCTTC
cdr3_aa: CASSLGQGNYGYTF

v_call: TRBV9
d_call: NA
j_call: TRBJ1-3
clone_size: NA
cdr3_nt: TGTGCCAGCAGTGACAGCTCTGGAAACACCATATATTTT
cdr3_aa: CASSDSSGNTIYF

v_call: TRBV5-1
d_call: TRBD1
j_call: TRBJ1-4
clone_size: once
cdr3_nt: TGCGCCAGCAGCAGAAACAGGGGAACTAATGAAAAACTGTTTTTT
cdr3_aa: CASSRNRGTNEKLFF

v_call: TRBV20-1
d_call: TRBD1
j_call: TRBJ1-4
clone_size: NA
cdr3_nt: TGCAGTGCTAGTCCCGACAGGGGCCGTCGAGGAGAAAAACTGTTTTTT
cdr3_aa: CSASPDRGRRGEKLFF

v_call: TRBV9
d_call: NA
j_call: TRBJ1-2
clone_size: NA
cdr3_nt: TGTGCCAGCAGCGGTTGGAGTTTCGGCCGCCTCTATGGCTACACCTTC
cdr3_aa: CASSGWSFGRLYGYTF

v_call: TRBV7-9
d_call: TRBD2
j_call: TRBJ2-1
clone_size: NA
cdr3_nt: TGTGCCAGCAGCTTATGGGGCCCGGGACTAGCTCTCAATGAGCAGTTCTTC
cdr3_aa: CASSLWGPGLALNEQFF

v_call: TRBV20-1
d_call: NA
j_call: TRBJ1-3
clone_size: NA
cdr3_nt: TGCAGTGCTAGTCCCTCTGACCGGGACGGAGGAAACACCATATATTTT
cdr3_aa: CSASPSDRDGGNTIYF

v_call: TRBV6-4
d_call: TRBD1
j_call: TRBJ1-5
clone_size: NA
cdr3_nt: TGTGCCAGCAGCGTCGACAGGGAGCAGCCCCAGCATTTT
cdr3_aa: CASSVDREQPQHF

v_call: TRBV9
d_call: NA
j_call: TRBJ1-1
clone_size: NA
cdr3_nt: TGTGCCAGCAGCGTAGTGTTGAACACTGAAGCTTTCTTT
cdr3_aa: CASSVVLNTEAFF

v_call: TRBV6-6
d_call: NA
j_call: TRBJ1-2
clone_size: NA
cdr3_nt: TGTGCCAGCAGCCCCGGACTGATCTATGGCTACACCTTC
cdr3_aa: CASSPGLIYGYTF

v_call: TRBV5-6
d_call: NA
j_call: TRBJ1-1
clone_size: NA
cdr3_nt: TGTGCCAGCAGCCTTCAAAGCGGGAGGGCCGCTGAAGCTTTCTTT
cdr3_aa: CASSLQSGRAAEAFF